This passage covers 29 T cell receptor beta chains from one sample sequenced in a study of vaccination and CD4 T cells after COVID-19. Antigen specificity for these receptors is unknown. The assay that was used to sequence DNA from cultured CD4+ T cells was the Oncomine TCR Beta short-read assay. One entry per CDR3 protein results from TCRdb running MiXCR on the PCR reads. The top ten hold roughly a tenth of the sample, which has 14,000 to 15,000 distinct CDR3 sequences, around 70% seen once. Treatment given: approximately 10-day PBMC culture with coronavirus spike peptide pools or control peptides (ViraFEST assay). Sequencing used CD4+ T cells from blood, cultured in vitro. These receptors came from a human donor who had recovered from COVID-19.

The chain employs TRBV9 and TRBJ1-2; 9 nucleotides agree with TRBD1. The V gene's germline CDR1 is SGDLS and CDR2 YYNGEE. Losses at the gene ends were 3 bases for V and 7 bases for J; bases not matched to a gene: 13. The CDR3 runs 16 residues. The DNA of the CDR3 is TGTGCCAGCAGCGCTGGTGGGACAGGGAAATTCTCTGGCTACACCTTC. Protein product: CASSAGGTGKFSGYTF.

The chain combines TRBV7-2 with TRBJ1-1; TRBD1 agrees at 10 bases. The J segment lost 9 bases and the V segment lost 0 bases, leaving 10 bases of the junction unmatched. CDR3 length: 16 residues. Germline V lookup: CDR1 SGHTA, CDR2 FQGNSA. In DNA form, the CDR3 reads TGTGCCAGCAGCTTAGCCAACTACGACAGGGGGCGTAAAGCTTTCTTT. It encodes CASSLANYDRGRKAFF.

The chain recombines TRBV10-2 with TRBJ1-6; tentatively, D is TRBD1 (5 bases). In germline, CDR1 is WSHSY, CDR2 SAAADI. V shed 1 base and J shed 13 bases, with 11 bases lying between them. CDR3 length equals 13 residues. The CDR3, as DNA: TGCGCCAGCAGTGAGTGGGGCTCGGGGCCCCTCCACTTT. Translation: CASSEWGSGPLHF.

The chain recombines TRBV6-5 with TRBJ2-3, with D possibly being TRBD2 (6 bases). Trimming removed 2 bases at V and 8 bases at J, with 14 bases between. The length of the CDR3 is 14 residues. The germline V gene has CDR1 MNHEY and CDR2 SVGAGI. CDR3 protein: CASSYAGYGGTQYF. CDR3 bases: TGTGCCAGCAGTTACGCAGGGTACGGGGGTACGCAGTATTTT.

This clonotype is medium-sized within its sample. The rearrangement uses TRBV7-6 and TRBJ2-7; TRBD1 or TRBD2 may be the D gene (7 bases each). The V end was cut by 5 bases, the J end by 2 bases, with 16 bases between. This CDR3 is 15 amino acids long. Germline values: CDR1 SGHVS, CDR2 FNYEAQ. The CDR3 sequence: CASSLRGGGTYEQYF. CDR3 coding DNA: TGTGCCAGCAGCCTACGGGGAGGGGGCACCTACGAGCAGTACTTC.

In this sample, this clonotype turned up once. The chain uses TRBV28 and TRBJ2-1; 10 nucleotides line up with TRBD1. Trimming at V came to 5 bases and at J to 10 bases, leaving 8 bases not matched to a gene. The CDR3 is made up of 14 amino acids. Germline loops: CDR1 MDHEN, CDR2 SYDVKM. This chain's CDR3 is CASSPGQGLWEQFF. The CDR3 coding sequence is TGTGCCAGCAGTCCGGGACAGGGGTTGTGGGAGCAGTTCTTC.

This clonotype was seen more than once but under ten times. The gene calls are TRBV20-1 and TRBJ1-5, with D unresolved. Looked up from germline, CDR1 is DFQATT and CDR2 is SNEGSKA (reference sequence). The CDR3 sequence is 15 residues long. V lost 7 bases to trimming and J lost 4 bases, with 20 bases between them. The CDR3 sequence is CSVYLRRSPNQPQHF. CDR3 DNA: TGCAGTGTTTACCTAAGGAGGAGCCCGAATCAGCCCCAGCATTTT.

This chain links TRBV6-1 with TRBJ2-7, with D perhaps TRBD2 (5 bases). Trimming pared 7 bases from V and 2 bases from J, leaving 12 bases between. Germline assignment: CDR1 MNHNS and CDR2 SASEGT. There are 13 residues in the CDR3. CDR3 in DNA: TGTGCCAGCAACAACGGAGGCCCCTACGAGCAGTACTTC. Protein product: CASNNGGPYEQYF.

The chain couples TRBV7-9 to TRBJ2-7; D is tentatively TRBD1 or TRBD2 (5 bases each). The germline CDR1 and CDR2 sequences are SEHNR and FQNEAQ (reference sequence). Deletions cut 5 bases from V and 5 bases from J, with 16 bases between. The CDR3 is made up of 14 amino acids. The CDR3: CASSALGRRDEQYF. The CDR3 DNA sequence: TGTGCCAGCAGCGCATTGGGACGGCGAGACGAGCAGTACTTC.

The chain employs TRBV30 and TRBJ1-5; 7 bases map to TRBD1. The germline CDR1 and CDR2 sequences are GTSNPN and SVGIG (reference sequence). V trimming: 7 bases; J trimming: 8 bases; junction bases outside the gene matches: 8. The CDR3 totals 12 residues. This CDR3 is CAYQGVQEPQHF. As DNA, the CDR3 is TGTGCCTACCAGGGGGTTCAGGAGCCCCAGCATTTT.

The chain is built from TRBV7-2 and TRBJ2-3; D is possibly TRBD1 (5 bases). Trimming removed 5 bases at V and 5 bases at J, with 8 bases between. CDR1 and CDR2 (germline): SGHTA, FQGNSA. This CDR3 has 12 amino acids. In nucleotides, the CDR3 is TGTGCCAGCAGCCGCAGGGAAGATACGCAGTATTTT. Translating it yields CASSRREDTQYF.

There are a few counts of this clonotype. This sequence joins TRBV6-1 and TRBJ2-7, with 9 bases lining up with TRBD1. The CDR3 consists of 15 residues. Per germline, CDR1 MNHNS and CDR2 SASEGT. Trimming cost V 7 bases and J 3 bases; bases outside gene matches: 10. This CDR3 reads CASIPDRGGYYEQYF. The DNA of the CDR3 is TGTGCCAGCATTCCCGACAGGGGGGGCTACTACGAGCAGTACTTC.

V and J are TRBV28 and TRBJ1-2; D unresolved. V lost 5 bases to trimming and J lost 6 bases, with 13 bases between them. The germline CDR1 and CDR2 sequences are MDHEN and SYDVKM. This CDR3 contains 13 residues. CDR3: CASSPYSGHGYTF. In DNA form, the CDR3 reads TGTGCCAGCAGTCCGTACTCGGGTCATGGCTACACCTTC.

The genes are TRBV5-4 and TRBJ2-7; 7 positions agree with TRBD1. The CDR3 runs to 14 residues. V trimming: 4 bases; J trimming: 3 bases; junction bases outside the gene matches: 7. From germline, CDR1 is SGHNT and CDR2 YYREEE (reference sequence). The CDR3 nucleotides read TGTGCCAGCAGCCCGGGACAGAGAAACTACGAGCAGTACTTC. Protein: CASSPGQRNYEQYF.

This clonotype is labeled large. The chain recombines TRBV7-2 with TRBJ1-2; the D is unclear. The CDR3 runs to 15 residues. Trimming took 3 bases from V and 0 from J, leaving 11 bases between them. Germline lookup yields CDR1 SGHTA and CDR2 FQGNSA. Written as DNA, the CDR3 is TGTGCCAGCAGCTTGATACTGGACGCTAACTATGGCTACACCTTC. It is translated as CASSLILDANYGYTF.

The sample holds a few counts of this clonotype. The rearrangement joins TRBV6-1 to TRBJ1-2, with 7 bases lining up with TRBD1. Per the germline V gene, CDR1 is MNHNS and CDR2 is SASEGT. CDR3 length equals 14 residues. J was trimmed by 4 bases and V by 6 bases; bases with no gene match: 8. In nucleotides, the CDR3 is TGTGCCAGCAGCAAGGACACAGGGGCCTATGGCTACACCTTC. Its protein is CASSKDTGAYGYTF.

This chain uses TRBV7-2 with TRBJ2-5; possibly TRBD1 for D (5 bases). Germline V gene data show CDR1 as SGHTA and CDR2 as FQGNSA. There are 13 residues in the CDR3. Trimming took 1 base from V and 4 from J, leaving 7 bases between them. CDR3 amino acids: CASSLGQRETQYF. For the CDR3, the DNA is TGTGCCAGCAGCTTAGGACAGAGAGAGACCCAGTACTTC.

This clonotype was detected a few times. V gene TRBV5-4 combines with J gene TRBJ1-2; D possibly corresponds to TRBD1 (5 bases). This CDR3 comprises 15 residues. Trimming shortened V by 1 base and J by 8 bases, and 18 bases separated the two germline ends. Looked up from germline, CDR1 is SGHNT and CDR2 is YYREEE (reference sequence). This chain's CDR3 is CASSLPAGRAGGYTF. As DNA, the CDR3 is TGTGCCAGCAGCTTGCCCGCCGGGAGAGCAGGGGGCTACACCTTC.

The chain links TRBV20-1 to TRBJ1-5; D unresolved. Germline V gene lookup returns CDR1 DFQATT and CDR2 SNEGSKA (reference sequence). Trimming cost V 6 bases and J 0 bases, with 9 bases left between them. The CDR3 sequence is 13 residues long. The CDR3 DNA follows: TGCAGTGCAATGGAGGATAGCAATCAGCCCCAGCATTTT. As protein: CSAMEDSNQPQHF.

This chain links TRBV7-2 with TRBJ1-5; the D is unclear. Trimming shortened V by 7 bases and J by 6 bases, and 4 bases separated the two germline ends. The CDR3 runs to 10 residues. Per germline, CDR1 SGHTA and CDR2 FQGNSA. CDR3 coding DNA: TGTGCCAGCAATGGTCAGCCCCAGCATTTT. Protein product: CASNGQPQHF.

The rearrangement links TRBV7-2 to TRBJ2-7, with D tentatively TRBD2 (5 bases). Germline CDR1 and CDR2: SGHTA and FQGNSA. The germline V and J ends were trimmed by 1 base and 2 bases, with 9 bases remaining between them. The CDR3 extends over 14 amino acids. The CDR3 DNA follows: TGTGCCAGCAGCTTAGAGGCGGGTACCTACGAGCAGTACTTC. As protein: CASSLEAGTYEQYF. Looking up the rest from reference TRBV7-2 and TRBJ2-7 gives the full variable domain: GAGVSQSPSNKVTEKGKDVELRCDPISGHTALYWYRQSLGQGLEFLIYFQGNSAPDKSGLPSDRFSAERTGGSVSTLTIQRTQQEDSAVYLCASSLEAGTYEQYFGPGTRLTVT.

The chain recombines TRBV7-2 with TRBJ2-6, with D uncertain. V dropped 5 bases and J dropped 0 bases, with 8 bases sitting between them. The CDR3 has 15 residues. The germline V gene has CDR1 SGHTA and CDR2 FQGNSA. The DNA of the CDR3 is TGTGCCAGCAGCCCAGTCCCCTCTGGGGCCAACGTCCTGACTTTC. It translates to CASSPVPSGANVLTF.

The V gene is TRBV25-1, the J gene TRBJ1-2; D might be TRBD1 (5 bases). The V end lost 1 base, the J end lost 2 bases, and 8 bases lay between the germline ends. Germline V lookup: CDR1 MGHDK, CDR2 SYGVNS. There are 14 residues in the CDR3. The CDR3: CASSEFPGNYGYTF. In DNA, the CDR3 is TGTGCCAGCAGTGAATTCCCAGGGAACTATGGCTACACCTTC.

This clonotype appeared a few times. This chain connects TRBV27 to TRBJ1-2; perhaps TRBD1 as D (5 bases). The ends were cut back, 9 bases at V and 8 bases at J, with 13 bases in the middle. This CDR3 has 11 residues. Per germline, CDR1 MNHEY and CDR2 SMNVEV (reference sequence). CDR3 residues: CARGRRSGYTF. CDR3 in DNA: TGTGCCAGGGGACGGAGGAGCGGCTACACCTTC.

The rearrangement uses TRBV7-3 and TRBJ1-5; 7 nucleotides align to TRBD1. The CDR3 loop spans 13 amino acids. V trimming: 2 bases; J trimming: 6 bases; junction bases outside the gene matches: 1. Germline V gives CDR1 SGHTA, CDR2 FQGTGA. The CDR3 here is CASSLQGGQPQHF. CDR3 DNA: TGTGCCAGCAGCTTACAGGGGGGTCAGCCCCAGCATTTT.

The V gene is TRBV20-1, the J gene TRBJ2-5; D tentatively fits TRBD1 or TRBD2 (5 bases each). In germline, CDR1 is DFQATT, CDR2 SNEGSKA (reference sequence). Trimming removed 3 bases from V and 4 bases from J, with 6 bases in between. The CDR3 totals 11 residues. CDR3 protein: CSARGTETQYF. The CDR3 coding sequence is TGCAGTGCTAGGGGGACAGAGACCCAGTACTTC.

This clonotype came up a few times. This rearrangement joins TRBV20-1 to TRBJ2-5; 10 bases line up with TRBD2. The CDR3 loop spans 16 amino acids. The V segment lost 0 bases and the J segment 2 bases; nucleotides outside the gene matches: 6. Germline loops: CDR1 DFQATT, CDR2 SNEGSKA (reference sequence). The chain's CDR3 is CSAREGAGGAQETQYF. The CDR3 nucleotides are TGCAGTGCTAGAGAGGGAGCGGGAGGGGCTCAAGAGACCCAGTACTTC.

Remarks on this clonotype: A read error is possible here, since a much larger clone lies one base away. This chain links TRBV27 with TRBJ1-6, with a tentative D call TRBD1 (6 bases). The CDR3 totals 15 residues. Germline CDR1 MNHEY, CDR2 SMNVEV (reference sequence). Here the CDR3 reads CASSLVGQLNSLLHF. CDR3 nucleotides: TGTGCCAGCAGTTTAGTGGGACAATTGAATTCACTCCTCCACTTT.

This clonotype was observed a single time. The chain combines TRBV20-1 with TRBJ2-7; D is uncertain. Germline loops: CDR1 DFQATT, CDR2 SNEGSKA (reference sequence). V was trimmed by 3 bases and J by 0 bases, leaving 9 bases between them. The CDR3 consists of 13 residues. The CDR3 sequence is CSARFWSSYEQYF. In DNA, the CDR3 is TGCAGTGCTAGGTTCTGGTCCTCCTACGAGCAGTACTTC.